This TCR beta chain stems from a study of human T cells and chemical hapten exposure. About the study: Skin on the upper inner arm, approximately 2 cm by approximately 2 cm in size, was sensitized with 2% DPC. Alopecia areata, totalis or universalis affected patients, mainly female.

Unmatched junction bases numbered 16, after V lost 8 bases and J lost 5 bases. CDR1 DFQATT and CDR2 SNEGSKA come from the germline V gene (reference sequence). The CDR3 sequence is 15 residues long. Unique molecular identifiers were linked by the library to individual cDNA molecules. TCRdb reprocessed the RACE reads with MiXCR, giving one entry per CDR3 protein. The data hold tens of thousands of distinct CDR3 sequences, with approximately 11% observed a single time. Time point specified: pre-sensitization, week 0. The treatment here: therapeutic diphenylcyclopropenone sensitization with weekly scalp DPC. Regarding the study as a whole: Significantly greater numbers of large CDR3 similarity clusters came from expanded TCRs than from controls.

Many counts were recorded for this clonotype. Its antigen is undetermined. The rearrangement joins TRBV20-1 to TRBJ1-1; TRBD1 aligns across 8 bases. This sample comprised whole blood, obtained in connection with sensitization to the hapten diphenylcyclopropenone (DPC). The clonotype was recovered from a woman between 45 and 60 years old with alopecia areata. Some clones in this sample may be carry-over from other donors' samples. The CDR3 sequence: CSRQGNPQHRTEAFF. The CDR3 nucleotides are TGCAGTAGACAGGGGAACCCACAACACAGGACTGAAGCTTTCTTT.